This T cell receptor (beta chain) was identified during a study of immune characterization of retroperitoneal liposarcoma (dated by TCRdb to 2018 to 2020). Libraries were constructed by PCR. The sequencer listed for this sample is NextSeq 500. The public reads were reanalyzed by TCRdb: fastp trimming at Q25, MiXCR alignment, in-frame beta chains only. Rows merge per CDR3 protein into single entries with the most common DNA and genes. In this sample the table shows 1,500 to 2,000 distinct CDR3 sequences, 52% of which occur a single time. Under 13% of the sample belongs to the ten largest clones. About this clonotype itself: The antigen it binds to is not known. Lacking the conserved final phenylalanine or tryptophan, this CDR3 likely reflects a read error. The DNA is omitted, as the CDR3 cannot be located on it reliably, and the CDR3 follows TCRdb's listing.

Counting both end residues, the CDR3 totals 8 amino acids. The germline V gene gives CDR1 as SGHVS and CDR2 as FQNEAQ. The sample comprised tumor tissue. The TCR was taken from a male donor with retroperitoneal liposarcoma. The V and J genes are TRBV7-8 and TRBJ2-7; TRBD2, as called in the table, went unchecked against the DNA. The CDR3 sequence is CASSSIAG.